One TCR beta chain is described in this entry. The data derive from a study of blood T cell repertoires in COVID-19. The protocol was immunoSEQ multiplex PCR, while the TCRdb copy is restricted to in-frame clones and leaves out a portion. The sample consists of about 400,000 clones, approximately 91% of them appearing once. The sequence came from a woman aged 40-49 years with acute COVID-19. The sequencing sample was made of PBMCs or T cells enriched from blood (not recorded which).

The chain's CDR3 is CATSDLTGNTEAFF. In nucleotides, the CDR3 is TGTGCCACCAGTGACCTAACAGGGAACACTGAAGCTTTCTTT. The rearrangement joins TRBV24-1 to TRBJ1-1; the D gene is possibly TRBD1 (5 bases). In germline, CDR1 is KGHDR, CDR2 SFDVKD. This CDR3 comprises 14 residues. V shed 4 bases and J shed 1 base, with 9 bases lying between them.